A single sample is the source of the 27 T cell receptor beta chains below, sequenced in a study of beta chain features in type 1 diabetes. The sequenced template was cDNA made from the entire isolated RNA. Only in-frame clones appear in the TCRdb table, and some are missing; sequencing was by immunoSEQ multiplex PCR. The sample yields hundreds of thousands of clones, around 15% seen once. Material for sequencing was central memory CD4+ T cells from blood. The receptors originated from a man aged 30 to 45 in good health.

This clone has just a few counts. The CDR3 spells CASSPYSNQPQHF. The DNA for the CDR3 is TGTGCCAGTTCACCTTATAGCAATCAGCCCCAGCATTTT. The rearrangement joins TRBV6-5 to TRBJ1-5; D is ambiguous. CDR1 is MNHEY, CDR2 SVGAGI, per germline. Trimming left V 9 bases short and J 0 bases short, with 9 bases between. This CDR3 is 13 amino acids long.

This clone was seen more than once but under ten times. The V and J genes are TRBV30 and TRBJ1-4, with TRBD1 identical over 7 bases. CDR1 is GTSNPN, CDR2 SVGIG, per germline (reference sequence). Trimming took 7 bases from V and 8 from J; bases not matched to a gene: 10. This CDR3 spans 13 amino acids. For the CDR3, the DNA is TGTGCCTCTGGGACAGCTATTAGGGAAAAACTGTTTTTT. Protein product: CASGTAIREKLFF.

This clone was counted at least ten times. The V call is TRBV5-5, the J call TRBJ2-5; weak D call: TRBD1 (5 bases). V shed 4 bases and J shed 2 bases, with 18 bases lying between them. The CDR3 consists of 16 residues. Germline V lookup: CDR1 SGHKS, CDR2 YYEKEE (reference sequence). Here the CDR3 reads CASSQTLGATQETQYF. In nucleotides, the CDR3 is TGTGCCAGCAGCCAGACCCTAGGGGCTACTCAAGAGACCCAGTACTTC.

The chain uses TRBV7-2 and TRBJ1-6; maybe TRBD1 (5 bases). V lost 6 bases and J 7 bases, leaving 16 bases between the germline ends. Germline CDR1 SGHTA, CDR2 FQGNSA. CDR3 length: 15 amino acids. The CDR3 DNA is TGTGCCAGCAGTTCCACCGGGACGGTGAATTCACCCCTCCACTTT. It yields the protein CASSSTGTVNSPLHF.

This chain uses TRBV7-2 with TRBJ1-2, with D unclear. From germline, CDR1 is SGHTA and CDR2 FQGNSA. The CDR3 spans 15 residues. Trimming pared 3 bases from V and 8 bases from J, leaving 19 bases between. The CDR3 DNA is TGTGCCAGCAGCTTGAAGGCTTTGGACCGGCTCGGCTACACCTTC. Residues: CASSLKALDRLGYTF.

The chain uses TRBV20-1 and TRBJ1-2; no clear D gene. CDR3 length: 11 residues. CDR1 is DFQATT and CDR2 is SNEGSKA in the germline V gene (reference sequence). V was trimmed by 5 bases and J by 5 bases, leaving 9 bases between them. The CDR3 spells CSAPGRYGYTF. The CDR3 bases are TGCAGTGCTCCGGGAAGGTATGGCTACACCTTC.

In its sample, this clone was seen a few times. V gene TRBV9 combines with J gene TRBJ2-5, with D possibly TRBD1 on 6 matching bases. The J call may be in error: the DNA end matches TRBJ2-7 better. CDR1 is SGDLS, CDR2 YYNGEE, per germline. The CDR3 covers 15 residues. Here the CDR3 DNA reads TGTGCCAGCAGCGTAGCGGCCCAGGGACACTACGAGCAGTACTTC. Translating gives CASSVAAQGHYEQYF.

There are a few counts of this clone. The same CDR3 is also encoded by other DNA sequences in this sample. J is TRBJ2-3 and V is TRBV7-3; D remains ambiguous. The CDR3 is 12 amino acids. CDR1 and CDR2 (germline): SGHTA, FQGTGA. V dropped 1 base and J dropped 4 bases, with 3 bases sitting between them. The CDR3 nucleotides read TGTGCCAGCAGCTTAAACGCAGATACGCAGTATTTT. It specifies CASSLNADTQYF.

This clone was counted only a few times. This chain connects TRBV9 to TRBJ1-4; D gene unclear. Germline CDR1 SGDLS, CDR2 YYNGEE. The CDR3 runs to 16 residues. The V end lost 0 bases, the J end lost 7 bases, and 16 bases lay between the germline ends. The CDR3, as DNA: TGTGCCAGCAGCGTAGGCTCCACGGACTTGGGTGAAAAACTGTTTTTT. Translation: CASSVGSTDLGEKLFF.

The J gene is TRBJ2-4, the V gene TRBV11-3; either TRBD1 or TRBD2 may fit D (5 bases each). Trimming took 5 bases from V and 2 from J, leaving 13 bases between them. The CDR3 runs to 15 residues. Germline CDR1 SGHNT, CDR2 YENEEA. The CDR3 reads CASSPITGPKNIQYF. CDR3 DNA: TGTGCCAGCAGCCCTATCACGGGACCCAAAAACATTCAGTACTTC.

The chain couples TRBV11-3 to TRBJ2-7; 11 nucleotides agree with TRBD2. Germline V CDR1 and CDR2: SGHNT, YENEEA. This CDR3 region has 13 residues. The ends lost 5 bases at V and 7 bases at J; junction bases unmatched: 4. CDR3 nucleotide sequence: TGTGCCAGCAGCCTATTAGCGGGAGGGGAGCAGTACGTC. This encodes CASSLLAGGEQYV.

This clone was counted a few times. The genes are TRBV6-5 and TRBJ2-5; 9 nucleotides match TRBD1. Looked up from germline, CDR1 is MNHEY and CDR2 is SVGAGI. The trim removed 6 bases at V and 5 bases at J, leaving 7 bases unmatched. The CDR3 has 14 amino acids. CDR3 sequence (DNA): TGTGCCAGCAGAACTACAGGGGGCCGGGAGACCCAGTACTTC. Residues: CASRTTGGRETQYF.

The rearrangement uses TRBV9 and TRBJ2-3, with 11 bases identical to TRBD2. The CDR3 runs 15 residues. CDR1 and CDR2 (germline): SGDLS, YYNGEE. V trimming: 5 bases; J trimming: 6 bases; junction bases outside the gene matches: 8. CDR3 protein: CASRDLAGGEDTQYF. The CDR3 DNA is TGTGCCAGCAGGGATCTAGCGGGGGGTGAGGATACGCAGTATTTT.

The chain uses TRBV20-1 and TRBJ2-5; D is ambiguous. Germline-derived CDR1 and CDR2 are DFQATT and SNEGSKA (reference sequence). This CDR3 has 10 residues. V was shortened by 4 bases and J by 9 bases, with 9 bases between the two germline ends. CDR3 loop: CSANDGAQYF. CDR3 in DNA: TGCAGTGCTAACGATGGGGCCCAGTACTTC.

The V gene is TRBV19, the J gene TRBJ1-5, with D possibly matching TRBD1 (6 bases). Per the germline V gene, CDR1 is LNHDA and CDR2 is SQIVND (reference sequence). CDR3 length: 17 amino acids. V dropped 3 bases and J dropped 0 bases, with 15 bases sitting between them. In nucleotides, the CDR3 is TGTGCCAGTAGTATCTATCAGGGGATGTATAGCAATCAGCCCCAGCATTTT. The encoded protein is CASSIYQGMYSNQPQHF.

This clone was counted between two and nine times. The chain has TRBV29-1 and TRBJ1-2; D call uncertain. This CDR3 spans 12 amino acids. Germline lookup yields CDR1 SQVTM and CDR2 ANQGSEA. Trimming left V 7 bases short and J 4 bases short, with 13 bases between. This CDR3 is CSASTAGYGYTF. CDR3 nucleotide sequence: TGCAGCGCTTCGACCGCTGGCTATGGCTACACCTTC. The full variable domain, rest sourced from reference TRBV29-1 and TRBJ1-2, is SAVISQKPSRDICQRGTSLTIQCQVDSQVTMMFWYRQQPGQSLTLIATANQGSEATYESGFVIDKFPISRPNLTFSTLTVSNMSPEDSSIYLCSASTAGYGYTFGSGTRLTVV.

The table lists this clone with a few counts. The chain uses TRBV7-9 and TRBJ1-1, with D tentatively TRBD1 (6 bases). The ends were cut back, 7 bases at V and 10 bases at J, with 19 bases in the middle. Germline CDR1 is SEHNR and CDR2 is FQNEAQ (reference sequence). This CDR3 spans 13 amino acids. CDR3 in DNA: TGTGCCAGCAACGACCAGGGGAGCCTCATAGCTTTCTTT. Translating it yields CASNDQGSLIAFF.

This sequence joins TRBV5-4 and TRBJ1-2; D might be TRBD1 (6 bases). The germline CDR1 and CDR2 sequences are SGHNT and YYREEE (reference sequence). The germline V and J ends were trimmed by 3 bases and 2 bases, with 11 bases remaining between them. CDR3 length: 14 amino acids. CDR3 nucleotides: TGTGCCAGCAGCTCCGGGGGGCCCAACTATGGCTACACCTTC. It yields the protein CASSSGGPNYGYTF.

This clone was detected a few times. This chain connects TRBV6-1 to TRBJ2-1, with D tentatively TRBD1 (6 bases). CDR1 is MNHNS, CDR2 SASEGT, per germline. The CDR3 length is 15 residues. V was trimmed by 5 bases and J by 6 bases, leaving 17 bases between them. Written as DNA, the CDR3 is TGTGCCAGCAGTTCAAGGGGGAGAGGAGGCAATGAGCAGTTCTTC. This encodes CASSSRGRGGNEQFF.

The chain combines TRBV6-1 with TRBJ1-2; 7 bases fit TRBD1. The length of the CDR3 is 15 residues. Trimming removed 5 bases from V and 7 bases from J; junction bases left unmatched: 13. Germline V gene data show CDR1 as MNHNS and CDR2 as SASEGT. CDR3 nucleotides: TGTGCCAGCAGTCGAAACAGGGGCACGGGTAGTGGCTACACCTTC. Protein sequence: CASSRNRGTGSGYTF.

The chain joins TRBV6-6 to TRBJ2-5; D may be TRBD1 (5 bases). Between the trimmed V and J ends, which lost 4 bases and 3 bases, there was a span of 6 bases. Germline assignment: CDR1 MNHNY and CDR2 SVGAGI (reference sequence). The CDR3 runs to 12 residues. CDR3 sequence: CASSSREETQYF. In DNA, the CDR3 is TGTGCCAGCAGTTCCAGGGAAGAGACCCAGTACTTC.

This clone was seen more than once but under ten times. This chain connects TRBV19 to TRBJ2-1, with 12 bases identical to TRBD2. This CDR3 is built from 16 residues. Germline V CDR1 and CDR2: LNHDA, SQIVND (reference sequence). V gave up 7 bases and J gave up 4 bases; unmatched junction bases: 8. CDR3 amino acids: CASTRTSGDIYNEQFF. The CDR3 DNA sequence: TGTGCCAGTACTAGGACTAGCGGGGATATTTACAATGAGCAGTTCTTC.

This clone has a handful of counts. The rearrangement joins TRBV6-5 to TRBJ2-6, with D perhaps assigned TRBD1 or TRBD2 (5 bases each). CDR1 is MNHEY and CDR2 is SVGAGI in the germline V gene. Trimming left V 4 bases short and J 2 bases short, with 12 bases between. The CDR3 covers 16 residues. DNA of the CDR3: TGTGCCAGCAGTTCCCCGGGACGGACTGGGGCCAACGTCCTGACTTTC. Protein product: CASSSPGRTGANVLTF.

This clone was seen only a few times. The V call is TRBV5-1, the J call TRBJ2-1, with D hard to call. The V gene's germline CDR1 is SGHRS and CDR2 YFSETQ. Trimming left V 4 bases short and J 5 bases short, with 4 bases between. The CDR3 extends over 11 amino acids. The CDR3 DNA reads TGCGCCAGCAGCAACCACAATGAGCAGTTCTTC. It codes for CASSNHNEQFF.

This clone came up a few times. V gene TRBV2 combines with J gene TRBJ1-5; unclear D gene. Germline V gene data show CDR1 as SNHLY and CDR2 as FYNNEI. V was cut by 7 bases and J by 3 bases, with 7 bases left in between. CDR3 length: 12 residues. The DNA of the CDR3 is TGTGCCAGCAATTGGGCCAATCAGCCCCAGCATTTT. Its protein product is CASNWANQPQHF.

The J gene is TRBJ1-2, the V gene TRBV11-2, with TRBD1 identical over 7 bases. Germline V gene lookup returns CDR1 SGHAT and CDR2 FQNNGV. With V trimmed by 5 bases and J by 4 bases, 4 bases remained unmatched. CDR3 length: 13 amino acids. CDR3 bases: TGTGCCAGCAGCGGGGACAGACTCTATGGCTACACCTTC. It translates to CASSGDRLYGYTF.

This clone was seen more than once but under ten times. The chain is built from TRBV5-1 and TRBJ2-5, with D possibly being TRBD1 (6 bases). V shed 0 bases and J shed 5 bases, with 11 bases lying between them. The germline V gene has CDR1 SGHRS and CDR2 YFSETQ. The CDR3 runs 14 residues. CDR3 in amino acids: CASSLDRARETQYF. The CDR3 region has the DNA TGCGCCAGCAGCTTGGACAGGGCGAGGGAGACCCAGTACTTC.